The T cell receptor beta chain described here comes from a study of blood T cell repertoires in COVID-19. Overall study context: Sources were T cells, B-cell-depleted T cells, or PBMCs; the material itself was cDNA or gDNA.

This table comes from immunoSEQ multiplex PCR, and its TCRdb copy is limited to in-frame clones, with some not included. Of roughly 150,000 clones detected, just under 80% appear once; the ten largest clones hold about 14%. The CDR3 runs to 16 residues. V was pared by 3 bases and J by 3 bases, with 17 bases between. CDR1 and CDR2 from the germline V gene are SEHNR and FQNEAQ (reference sequence). The clonotype comes from a woman aged 80 or older with acute or convalescent COVID-19. This sequence joins TRBV7-9 and TRBJ1-1, with D possibly being TRBD1 (5 bases). Specimen: peripheral blood. CDR3 coding DNA: TGTGCCAGCAGCTTTGGGGCGGCGGGGAGGGACACTGAAGCTTTCTTT. Its protein is CASSFGAAGRDTEAFF.